Following are 2 T cell receptor beta chains from one sample sequenced in a study of Graves' ophthalmopathy and Graves' hyperthyroidism. From RNA, the CDR3 regions of TCR beta chains were amplified and sequenced. First-round RT-PCR with HTBI primers preceded a second-round multiplex PCR. TCRdb reprocessed the multiplex PCR reads via MiXCR and lists one record per CDR3 protein. The sample has some 520,000 distinct CDR3 sequences, 14% seen once; the top ten hold roughly 10%. The source material was blood. These receptors all come from a woman aged 25-40 years with Graves' ophthalmopathy.

With respect to this clonotype: A much larger clonotype is one base distant, so this may be a read error. The chain uses TRBV20-1 and TRBJ2-5, with D tentatively TRBD1 (6 bases). This CDR3 region has 12 residues. Per germline, CDR1 DFQATT and CDR2 SNEGSKA (reference sequence). The germline V and J ends were trimmed by 5 bases and 7 bases, with 14 bases remaining between them. The CDR3 region has the DNA TGCAGTGCTCACAGGGTCCAGGGGACCCAGTACTTC. It translates to CSAHRVQGTQYF.

In its sample, this clonotype was seen many times. The chain combines TRBV12-3 or TRBV12-4 with TRBJ1-1; D remains unclear. Trimming took 1 base from V and 5 from J, leaving 14 bases between them. The CDR3 sequence is 15 residues long. The CDR3, as DNA: TGTGCCAGCAGTTTAGATGTGGGGAGAGATACTGAAGCTTTCTTT. It is translated as CASSLDVGRDTEAFF.